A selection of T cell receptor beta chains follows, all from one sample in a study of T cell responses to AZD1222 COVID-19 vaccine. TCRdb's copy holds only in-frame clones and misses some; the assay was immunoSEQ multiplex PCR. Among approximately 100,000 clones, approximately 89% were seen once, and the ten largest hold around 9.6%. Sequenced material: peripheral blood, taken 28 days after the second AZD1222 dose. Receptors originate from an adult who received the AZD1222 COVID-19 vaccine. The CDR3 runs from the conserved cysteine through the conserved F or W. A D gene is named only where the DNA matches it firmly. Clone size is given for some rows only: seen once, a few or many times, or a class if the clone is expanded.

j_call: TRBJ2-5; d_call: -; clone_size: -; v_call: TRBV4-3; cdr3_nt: TGCGCCAGCAGCCAAGAGCCTGGTTCAGAGACCCAGTACTTC; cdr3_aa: CASSQEPGSETQYF
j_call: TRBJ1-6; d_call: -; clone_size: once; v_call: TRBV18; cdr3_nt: TGTGCCAGCTCACAACAGACTCCAAACTATAATTCACCCCTCCACTTT; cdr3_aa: CASSQQTPNYNSPLHF
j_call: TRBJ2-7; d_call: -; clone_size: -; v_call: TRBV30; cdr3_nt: TGTGCCTGGAGGCAAACAGGGCGCTACGAGCAGTACTTC; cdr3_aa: CAWRQTGRYEQYF
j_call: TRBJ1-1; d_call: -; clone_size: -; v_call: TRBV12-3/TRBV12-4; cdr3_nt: TGTGCCAGCACCCCCCTCAAGGGGCCTGAAGCTTTCTTT; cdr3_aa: CASTPLKGPEAFF
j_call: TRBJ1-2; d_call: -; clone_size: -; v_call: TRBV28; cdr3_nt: TGTGCCAGCAGTTTACCACAGGGTGCTTATGGCTACACCTTC; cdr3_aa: CASSLPQGAYGYTF
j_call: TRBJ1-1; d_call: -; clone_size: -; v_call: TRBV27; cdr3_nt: TGTGCCAGCAGTTTATTTTCAGATATGAACACTGAAGCTTTCTTT; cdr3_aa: CASSLFSDMNTEAFF
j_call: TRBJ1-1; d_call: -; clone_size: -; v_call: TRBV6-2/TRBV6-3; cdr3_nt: TGTGCCAGCAGTTACTTATCAGGTGGCGTCACTGAAGCTTTCTTT; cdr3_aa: CASSYLSGGVTEAFF
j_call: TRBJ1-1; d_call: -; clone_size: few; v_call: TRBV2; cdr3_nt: TGTGCCAGCAGGGTACTTGGGGCCGGGAACACTGAAGCTTTCTTT; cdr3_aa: CASRVLGAGNTEAFF
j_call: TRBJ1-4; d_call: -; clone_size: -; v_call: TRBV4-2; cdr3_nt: TGTGCCAGCAGCCAGGTTGACCGGGACATATTTGTGATCCACGAAAAACTGTTTTTT; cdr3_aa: CASSQVDRDIFVIHEKLFF
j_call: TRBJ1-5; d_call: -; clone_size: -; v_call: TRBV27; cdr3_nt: TGTGCCAGCAGTCCCAGTTGGGGGGCGTCAAGTCAGCCCCAGCATTTT; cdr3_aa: CASSPSWGASSQPQHF
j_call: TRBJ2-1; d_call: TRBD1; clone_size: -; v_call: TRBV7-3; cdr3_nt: TGTGCCAGCAGCTGGGACAGGGGCAACTACAATGAGCAGTTCTTC; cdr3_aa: CASSWDRGNYNEQFF
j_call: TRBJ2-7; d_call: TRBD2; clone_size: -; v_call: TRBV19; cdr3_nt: TGTGCCAGTAGGGCCCGGGGGGGAACATTCTCCTACGAGCAGTACTTC; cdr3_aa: CASRARGGTFSYEQYF
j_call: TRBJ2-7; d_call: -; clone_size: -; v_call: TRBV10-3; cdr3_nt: TGTGCCATCAGTGAGTACTATTTAGAGCAGTACTTC; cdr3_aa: CAISEYYLEQYF
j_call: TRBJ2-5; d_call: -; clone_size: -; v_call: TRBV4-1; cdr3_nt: TGCGCCAGCAGCCCGGCTGTGAGTGGGCTCCTAGAGACCCAGTACTTC; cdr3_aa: CASSPAVSGLLETQYF
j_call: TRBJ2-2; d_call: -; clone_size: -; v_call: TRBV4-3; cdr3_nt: TGCGCCAGCAGCCAAGACCAATTGGCCGGGGAGCTGTTTTTT; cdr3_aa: CASSQDQLAGELFF
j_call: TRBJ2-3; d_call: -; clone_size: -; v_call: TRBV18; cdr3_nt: TGTGCCAGCTCACCACGGGACGCCGGACGCACAGATACGCAGTATTTT; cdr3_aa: CASSPRDAGRTDTQYF
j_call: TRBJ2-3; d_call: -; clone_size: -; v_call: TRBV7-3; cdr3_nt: TGTGCCAGCAGCTTAAAGGTCGTAGATACGCAGTATTTT; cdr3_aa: CASSLKVVDTQYF
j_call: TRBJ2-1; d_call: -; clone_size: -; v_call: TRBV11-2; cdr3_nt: TGTGCCAGCAGCCAAGAGGGTAGTCCGGGGCCCTACAATGAGCAGTTCTTC; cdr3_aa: CASSQEGSPGPYNEQFF
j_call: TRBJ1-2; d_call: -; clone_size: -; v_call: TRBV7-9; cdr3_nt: TGTGCCAGCAGCGAAAGCCAGGTTGGTGGCTACACCTTC; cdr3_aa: CASSESQVGGYTF
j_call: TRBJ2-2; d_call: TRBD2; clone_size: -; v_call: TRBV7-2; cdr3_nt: TGTGCCAGCAGGCCCATAGCGGGAGGGCTGAACACCGGGGAGCTGTTTTTT; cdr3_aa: CASRPIAGGLNTGELFF
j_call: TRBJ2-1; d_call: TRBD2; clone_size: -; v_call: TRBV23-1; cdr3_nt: TGCGCCAGCAGTCTTCAGGGGGCTAGCGGGAGAAATGAGCAGTTCTTC; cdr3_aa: CASSLQGASGRNEQFF
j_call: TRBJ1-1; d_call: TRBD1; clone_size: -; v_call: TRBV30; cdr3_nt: TGTGCCTGGAGTTTGACAGGGCCCACTGAAGCTTTCTTT; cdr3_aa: CAWSLTGPTEAFF
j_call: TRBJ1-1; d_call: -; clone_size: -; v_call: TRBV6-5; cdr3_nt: TGTGCCAGCTACGGCAGGACTCCGAACACTGAAGCTTTCTTT; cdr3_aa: CASYGRTPNTEAFF
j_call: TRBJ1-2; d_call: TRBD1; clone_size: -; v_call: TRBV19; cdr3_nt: TGTGCCAGTAGTGGGACAGGGGACTATGGCTACACCTTC; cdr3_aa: CASSGTGDYGYTF
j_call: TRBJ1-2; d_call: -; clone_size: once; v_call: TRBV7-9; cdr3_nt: TGTGCCAGCAGCTTAGGGGGAGACCCATTTAACTATGGCTACACCTTC; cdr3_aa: CASSLGGDPFNYGYTF
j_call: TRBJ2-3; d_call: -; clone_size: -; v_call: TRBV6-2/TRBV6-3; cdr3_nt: TGTGCCAGCAGTCAGAGGTCAGATACGCAGTATTTT; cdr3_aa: CASSQRSDTQYF
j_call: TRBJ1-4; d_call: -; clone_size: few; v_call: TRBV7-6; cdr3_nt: TGTGCCAGCAGCTTAGGGGGGACTAATGAAAAACTGTTTTTT; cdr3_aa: CASSLGGTNEKLFF
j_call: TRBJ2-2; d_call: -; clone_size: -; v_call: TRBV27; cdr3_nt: TGTGCCAGCAGCCAGTCAACAGGGGGGGCCGGGGAGCTGTTTTTT; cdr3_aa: CASSQSTGGAGELFF
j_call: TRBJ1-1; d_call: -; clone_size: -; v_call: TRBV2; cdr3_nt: TGTGCCAGCAGTTTCGGACGTAGCCTTGAAGCTTTCTTT; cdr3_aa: CASSFGRSLEAFF
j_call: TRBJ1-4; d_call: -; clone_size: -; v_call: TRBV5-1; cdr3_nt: TGCGCCAGCTCACTGGGGGGTGCTAATGAAAAACTGTTTTTT; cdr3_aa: CASSLGGANEKLFF
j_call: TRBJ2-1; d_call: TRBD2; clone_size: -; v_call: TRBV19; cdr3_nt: TGTGCCAGTAGTCCCCGACTAGCGGTTAGCTCCTACAATGAGCAGTTCTTC; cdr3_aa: CASSPRLAVSSYNEQFF
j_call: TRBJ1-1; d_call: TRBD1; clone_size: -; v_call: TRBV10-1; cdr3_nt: TGCGCCAGCGCCGGACAGGGGAACACTGAAGCTTTCTTT; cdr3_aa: CASAGQGNTEAFF
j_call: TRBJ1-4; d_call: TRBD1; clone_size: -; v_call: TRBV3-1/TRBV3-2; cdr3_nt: TGTGCCAGCAGCCAGGTCTCAGACAGGGGGGTTGAAAAACTGTTTTTT; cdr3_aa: CASSQVSDRGVEKLFF
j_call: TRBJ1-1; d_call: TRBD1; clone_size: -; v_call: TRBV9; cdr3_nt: TGTGCCAGCAGCGTAGGAGTAGGGGGCAACACTGAAGCTTTCTTT; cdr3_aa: CASSVGVGGNTEAFF
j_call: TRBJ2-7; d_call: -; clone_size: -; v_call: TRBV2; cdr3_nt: TGTGCCAGCATGGGATCAGGGATCTCCTACGAGCAGTACTTC; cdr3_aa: CASMGSGISYEQYF
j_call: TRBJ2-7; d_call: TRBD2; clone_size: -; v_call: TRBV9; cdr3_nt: TGTGCCAGCAGCGATCCCGTTAGTGGCGGGAGTTCAGTCTACGAGCAGTACTTC; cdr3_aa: CASSDPVSGGSSVYEQYF
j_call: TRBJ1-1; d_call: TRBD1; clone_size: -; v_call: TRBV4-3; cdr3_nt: TGCGCCAGCAGCCAGACAGGGCAGAACACTGAAGCTTTCTTT; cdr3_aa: CASSQTGQNTEAFF
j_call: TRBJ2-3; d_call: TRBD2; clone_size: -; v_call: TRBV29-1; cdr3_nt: TGCAGCGTTGAGGGGACTAGCGGGAGCGCAGATACGCAGTATTTT; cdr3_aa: CSVEGTSGSADTQYF
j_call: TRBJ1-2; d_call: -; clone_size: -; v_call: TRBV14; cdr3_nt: TGTGCCAGCAGCCAGGGTTTTTATCGGGGCTATGGCTACACCTTC; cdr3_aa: CASSQGFYRGYGYTF
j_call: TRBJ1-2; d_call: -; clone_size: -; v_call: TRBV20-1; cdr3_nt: TGCAGTGGAGGTAGCGGCTACACCTTC; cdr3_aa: CSGGSGYTF
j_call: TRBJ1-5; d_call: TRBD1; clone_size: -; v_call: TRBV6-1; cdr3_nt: TGTGCCAGCAGTGAAGAGGACAGGGATCACAATCAGCCCCAGCATTTT; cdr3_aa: CASSEEDRDHNQPQHF
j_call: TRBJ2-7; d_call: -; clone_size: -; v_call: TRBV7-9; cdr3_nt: TGTGCCAGCAGCTTCTATAGGAGTCCGACAGGTATTAAGAACGAGCAGTACTTC; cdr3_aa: CASSFYRSPTGIKNEQYF
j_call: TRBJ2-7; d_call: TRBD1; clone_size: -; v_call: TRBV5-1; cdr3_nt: TGCGCCAGCAGCTTGGGACAGGGCAACGAGCAGTACTTC; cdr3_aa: CASSLGQGNEQYF
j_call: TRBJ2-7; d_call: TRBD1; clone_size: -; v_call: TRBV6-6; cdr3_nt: TGTGCCAGCAGGGGGGGACAGGGGTTCTACGAGCAGTACTTC; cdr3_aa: CASRGGQGFYEQYF
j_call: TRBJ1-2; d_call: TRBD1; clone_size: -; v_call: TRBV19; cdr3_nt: TGTGCCAGTAGTATCTTGACAGGGGGAGTGGATGGCTACACCTTC; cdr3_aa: CASSILTGGVDGYTF
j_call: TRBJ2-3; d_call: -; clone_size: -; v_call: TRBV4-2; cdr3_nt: TGTGCCAGCAGCCCGAGACAGCCAGATACGCAGTATTTT; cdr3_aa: CASSPRQPDTQYF
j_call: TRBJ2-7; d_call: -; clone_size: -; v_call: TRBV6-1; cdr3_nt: TGTGCCAGCAGTGAGTCGGGCAGGAGTTACGAGCAGTACTTC; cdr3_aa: CASSESGRSYEQYF
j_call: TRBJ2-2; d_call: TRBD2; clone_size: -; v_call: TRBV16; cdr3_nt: TGTGCCAGCAGCCAATCACTAGCGGGGGAGCTGTTTTTT; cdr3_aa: CASSQSLAGELFF
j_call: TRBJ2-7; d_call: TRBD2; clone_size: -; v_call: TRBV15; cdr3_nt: TGTGCCACCAGTGGGGAGGGGCCTCTCTCCTACGAGCAGTACTTC; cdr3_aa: CATSGEGPLSYEQYF
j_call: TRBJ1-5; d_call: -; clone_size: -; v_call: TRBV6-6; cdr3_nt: TGTGCCATCAGGAGTTTCGGCAATCAGCCCCAGCATTTT; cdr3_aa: CAIRSFGNQPQHF
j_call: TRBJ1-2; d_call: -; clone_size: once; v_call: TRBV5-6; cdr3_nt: TGTGCCAGCAGCTTGGCGGACAGACGAGATGGCTACACCTTC; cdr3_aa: CASSLADRRDGYTF
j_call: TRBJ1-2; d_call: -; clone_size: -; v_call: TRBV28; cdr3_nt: TGTGCCAGCAGTCTGACACATTCGAATGGCTACACCTTC; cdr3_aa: CASSLTHSNGYTF
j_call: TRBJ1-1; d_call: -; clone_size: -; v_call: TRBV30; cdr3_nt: TGTGCCTGGAGTGGCCCTAACACTGAAGCTTTCTTT; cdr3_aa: CAWSGPNTEAFF
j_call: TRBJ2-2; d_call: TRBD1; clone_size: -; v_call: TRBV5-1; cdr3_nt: TGCGCCAGCAGCTCCGGGACAGGGGGCCAAGGGGAGCTGTTTTTT; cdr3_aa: CASSSGTGGQGELFF